The clone carrying this T cell receptor beta chain was seen a few times. The antigen remains unidentified. Looked up from germline, CDR1 is MNHNY and CDR2 is SVGAGI (reference sequence). Trimming removed 4 bases from V and 7 bases from J, with 17 bases in between. The CDR3 totals 14 residues. The data belong to a study of cytomegalovirus exposure and HLA in healthy donors. Study-level results: A later analysis showed HLA-associated TCR beta chains outstripping equally common others in clonal expansion.

A multiplex PCR was run with 60 Vbeta primers and 13 Jbeta primers. Generated by immunoSEQ multiplex PCR, the TCRdb table keeps only in-frame clones and is missing some. The sample carries 130,000 to 150,000 clones, roughly 9.4% recorded once. The sequenced sample consisted of PBMCs. This clonotype originated in a male donor in good health and CMV-seronegative. The chain has TRBV6-6 and TRBJ2-7; D may be TRBD2 (6 bases). The CDR3 sequence is CASSSGGPLVEQYF. The CDR3 DNA reads as TGTGCCAGCAGTTCCGGGGGTCCTTTAGTAGAGCAGTACTTC.